This T cell receptor (beta chain) was identified during a study of blood T cell repertoires in COVID-19. CDR3 length: 15 residues. V gave up 1 base and J gave up 9 bases; unmatched junction bases: 4. Germline V gene sequence: CDR1 SGHAT, CDR2 FQNNGV. Per the study methods: Amplification with reference gene primers provided the estimates of nucleated cell counts. Assay used: immunoSEQ multiplex PCR; TCRdb lists only in-frame clones, some missing. V and J calls and clone size are as listed in that table; D and trimming were resolved from the DNA. The repertoire holds about 160,000 clones, approximately 80% seen once, with about 24% in the top ten.

The V and J genes are TRBV11-2 and TRBJ2-1; 12 bases map to TRBD2. This receptor was taken from a woman older than 75 with acute or convalescent COVID-19. The sample comprised peripheral blood. This CDR3 reads CASSLGTSGRIEQFF. The DNA of the CDR3 is TGTGCCAGCAGCTTAGGAACTAGCGGGAGGATTGAGCAGTTCTTC. The whole variable domain, remainder taken from reference TRBV11-2 and TRBJ2-1, is EAGVAQSPRYKIIEKRQSVAFWCNPISGHATLYWYQQILGQGPKLLIQFQNNGVVDDSQLPKDRFSAERLKGVDSTLKIQPAKLEDSAVYLCASSLGTSGRIEQFFGPGTRLTVL.